One and the same sample provided the 21 T cell receptor beta chains below, sequenced in a study of regulatory T cells in long-lasting Graves disease. The time point denotes: newly diagnosed GD, antithyroid drugs for less than 3 months. With RNA extracted from PBMCs as input, the TCR library was made. Construction of TCR beta libraries relied on iRepertoire HTBI primers and on Arm-PCR targeting CDR3 regions. MiXCR was run by TCRdb on the multiplex PCR reads, yielding one entry per CDR3 protein. The table has approximately 400,000 distinct CDR3 sequences, 12% seen once. The sample was also linked to a second study, of T cells in Graves' hyperthyroidism and ophthalmopathy.

Sequenced material: peripheral blood mononuclear cells (PBMCs), taken at new diagnosis, from a patient treated with antithyroid drugs. The receptors derive from a young woman with Graves disease.

This clonotype was picked up a small number of times. The chain recombines TRBV20-1 with TRBJ2-1; D is tentatively TRBD1 or TRBD2 (5 bases each). The germline V gene has CDR1 DFQATT and CDR2 SNEGSKA (reference sequence). Trimming left V 3 bases short and J 4 bases short, with 10 bases between. This CDR3 contains 13 residues. CDR3 amino acids: CSASGGPYNEQFF. The CDR3 DNA reads as TGCAGTGCTAGTGGGGGACCTTACAATGAGCAGTTCTTC.

This clonotype was recorded at least ten times. The chain employs TRBV7-2 and TRBJ2-3, with a possible D match to TRBD1 (6 bases). Trimming cost V 5 bases and J 7 bases, with 10 bases left between them. The CDR3 spans 12 residues. CDR1 is SGHTA, CDR2 FQGNSA, per germline. CDR3 loop: CASSQQGYTQYF. DNA of the CDR3: TGTGCCAGCAGCCAACAGGGATATACGCAGTATTTT. Filled out from reference TRBV7-2 and TRBJ2-3, the complete variable domain reads GAGVSQSPSNKVTEKGKDVELRCDPISGHTALYWYRQSLGQGLEFLIYFQGNSAPDKSGLPSDRFSAERTGGSVSTLTIQRTQQEDSAVYLCASSQQGYTQYFGPGTRLTVL.

This clonotype was found many times. The chain joins TRBV2 to TRBJ2-1; TRBD2 is a possible D gene (7 bases). The length of the CDR3 is 13 residues. The V end lost 8 bases, the J end lost 8 bases, and 16 bases lay between the germline ends. Looked up from germline, CDR1 is SNHLY and CDR2 is FYNNEI. In nucleotides, the CDR3 is TGTGCCAGCTCCCAAAGGGGGGGGGATGAGCAGTTCTTC. It translates to CASSQRGGDEQFF.

The V gene is TRBV2, the J gene TRBJ2-3; 9 positions agree with TRBD2. The CDR3 length is 16 residues. V was clipped by 2 bases and J by 4 bases; unmatched bases: 7. CDR1 and CDR2 (germline): SNHLY, FYNNEI. This CDR3 is CASSEFAGGQADTQYF. The CDR3 nucleotides are TGTGCCAGCAGTGAATTTGCGGGAGGGCAAGCAGATACGCAGTATTTT.

This clonotype occurred many times. V usage is TRBV20-1 and J usage is TRBJ2-7, with 8 bases aligning to TRBD2. The CDR3 has 14 residues. The J segment lost 4 bases and the V segment lost 1 base, leaving 6 bases of the junction unmatched. Germline V gene data show CDR1 as DFQATT and CDR2 as SNEGSKA (reference sequence). CDR3 DNA: TGCAGTGCTAGAGGAGAGGCTAGCGGGTACGAGCAGTACTTC. Its protein is CSARGEASGYEQYF.

V is TRBV7-2 and J is TRBJ2-1; D ambiguous. CDR3 size: 14 residues. Looked up from germline, CDR1 is SGHTA and CDR2 is FQGNSA. With 5 bases removed from V and 3 bases from J, the gap between germline ends came to 11 bases. As DNA, the CDR3 is TGTGCCAGCAGCCCCCCTGGTAGCTACAATGAGCAGTTCTTC. This codes for CASSPPGSYNEQFF.

This clonotype appeared many times. This chain joins TRBV6-4 and TRBJ1-1, with TRBD1 as a possible D gene (5 bases). Trimming took 3 bases from V and 2 from J, leaving 13 bases between them. Germline lookup yields CDR1 MRHNA and CDR2 SNTAGT. The CDR3 sequence is 15 residues long. The CDR3 coding sequence is TGTGCCAGCAGTGAAGGTCCGGGACCAAACACTGAAGCTTTCTTT. Protein sequence: CASSEGPGPNTEAFF.

With respect to this clonotype: Since a much larger clone is just one base distant, this may be a read error. V is TRBV10-3 and J is TRBJ2-5; D is perhaps TRBD2 (5 bases). The J call could be wrong; TRBJ2-7 is a better fit for the DNA end. There are 12 residues in the CDR3. Germline V gives CDR1 ENHRY, CDR2 SYGVKD. CDR3 region: CAISEEGYEQYF. CDR3 in DNA: TGTGCCATCAGTGAGGAGGGCTACGAGCAGTACTTC.

This clonotype occurred many times. V gene TRBV5-1 combines with J gene TRBJ1-1; no clear D. The CDR3 extends over 14 amino acids. Per the germline V gene, CDR1 is SGHRS and CDR2 is YFSETQ. Trimming stripped 7 bases from V and 1 base from J, with 14 bases between. CDR3 coding DNA: TGCGCCAGCTCCCAGACGGCACAGAACACTGAAGCTTTCTTT. Its translation: CASSQTAQNTEAFF. Combining the CDR3 with reference TRBV5-1 and TRBJ1-1 gives the whole variable domain KAGVTQTPRYLIKTRGQQVTLSCSPISGHRSVSWYQQTPGQGLQFLFEYFSETQRNKGNFPGRFSGRQFSNSRSEMNVSTLELGDSALYLCASSQTAQNTEAFFGQGTRLTVV.

This clonotype was detected many times. The V gene is TRBV30, the J gene TRBJ1-3; no firm D call. Trimming took off 3 bases at V and 0 bases at J, with 9 bases between the two ends. Germline V lookup: CDR1 GTSNPN, CDR2 SVGIG (reference sequence). The CDR3 contains 14 residues. The CDR3 protein is CAWRSASSGNTIYF. The CDR3 DNA is TGTGCCTGGAGGTCCGCCAGCTCTGGAAACACCATATATTTT.

The V call is TRBV15, the J call TRBJ2-2, with TRBD1 matching over 9 bases. V gave up 3 bases and J gave up 6 bases; unmatched junction bases: 14. Germline V gives CDR1 LNHNV, CDR2 YYDKDF (reference sequence). The CDR3 runs to 18 residues. The CDR3 nucleotides are TGTGCCACCAGCAGGCTCTTAATCACAGGGGGCCGGTCCGGGGAGCTGTTTTTT. Protein sequence: CATSRLLITGGRSGELFF.

This clonotype was observed at least ten times. V and J are TRBV20-1 and TRBJ2-5; weak D call: TRBD2 (6 bases). The V end lost 5 bases, the J end lost 7 bases, and 17 bases lay between the germline ends. The germline gives CDR1 DFQATT, CDR2 SNEGSKA (reference sequence). The CDR3 totals 13 residues. For the CDR3, the DNA is TGCAGTGCTTCTGACGGGGGATTCGGGACCCAGTACTTC. Translation gives CSASDGGFGTQYF.

This clonotype was observed many times. This chain links TRBV7-2 with TRBJ1-4; D not resolved. CDR3 size: 13 residues. V shed 5 bases and J shed 4 bases, with 8 bases lying between them. Per germline, CDR1 SGHTA and CDR2 FQGNSA. CDR3 DNA sequence: TGTGCCAGCAGCCAGGTCCTTAATGAAAAACTGTTTTTT. Encoded protein: CASSQVLNEKLFF. The full variable domain, with the rest looked up from reference TRBV7-2 and TRBJ1-4, is GAGVSQSPSNKVTEKGKDVELRCDPISGHTALYWYRQSLGQGLEFLIYFQGNSAPDKSGLPSDRFSAERTGGSVSTLTIQRTQQEDSAVYLCASSQVLNEKLFFGSGTQLSVL.

Many counts were recorded for this clonotype. V gene TRBV11-1 combines with J gene TRBJ2-3; D uncertain. Per germline, CDR1 SGHAT and CDR2 FQDESV (reference sequence). V lost 6 bases, J lost 4 bases, and 20 bases lay in between. The CDR3 extends over 16 amino acids. CDR3 DNA: TGTGCCAGCAGGCGAATTGAGTTCGATAATGCAGATACGCAGTATTTT. Its translation: CASRRIEFDNADTQYF.

About this clonotype: The junction does not match germline at one end; this may be a read error. The chain carries TRBV7-9 and TRBJ1-1; D remains ambiguous. The CDR3 contains 13 residues. Germline V gene lookup returns CDR1 SEHNR and CDR2 FQNEAQ (reference sequence). This chain's CDR3 is CASSPQADTEPFF. CDR3 bases: TGTGCCAGCAGTCCCCAGGCCGACACTGAACCTTTCTTT.

This clonotype was detected ten times or more. The gene calls are TRBV20-1 and TRBJ2-3, with TRBD2 matching over 13 bases. CDR1 and CDR2 (germline): DFQATT, SNEGSKA (reference sequence). The CDR3 totals 14 residues. Trimming cost V 3 bases and J 10 bases; bases outside gene matches: 7. CDR3 region: CSASAETSGRSQYF. CDR3 in DNA: TGCAGTGCTAGCGCAGAGACTAGCGGGAGGTCGCAGTATTTT.

The chain carries TRBV5-1 and TRBJ2-5; D is possibly TRBD2 (6 bases). Germline-derived CDR1 and CDR2 are SGHRS and YFSETQ. V was pared by 4 bases and J by 3 bases, with 10 bases between. This CDR3 has 13 residues. The CDR3, as DNA: TGCGCCAGCAGCCCGGGAGCGAAAGAGACCCAGTACTTC. As protein: CASSPGAKETQYF. The full variable domain, its missing parts supplied by reference TRBV5-1 and TRBJ2-5, is KAGVTQTPRYLIKTRGQQVTLSCSPISGHRSVSWYQQTPGQGLQFLFEYFSETQRNKGNFPGRFSGRQFSNSRSEMNVSTLELGDSALYLCASSPGAKETQYFGPGTRLLVL.

This clonotype was found many times. The V and J genes are TRBV2 and TRBJ1-6, with 9 positions matching TRBD1. Losses at the gene ends were 7 bases for V and 7 bases for J; bases not matched to a gene: 14. The CDR3 is made up of 17 amino acids. CDR1 and CDR2 (germline): SNHLY, FYNNEI. In DNA, the CDR3 is TGTGCCAGCACTCTTACCCGAGGGACAGGGACGAATTCACCCCTCCACTTT. It yields the protein CASTLTRGTGTNSPLHF.

As concerns this clonotype: Since a much larger clone is just one base distant, this may be a read error. This rearrangement joins TRBV19 to TRBJ1-1; D remains unclear. Germline values: CDR1 LNHDA, CDR2 SQIVND (reference sequence). CDR3 size: 13 residues. The CDR3 loop is CTSSISRNTEAFF. The CDR3 bases are TGTACCAGTAGTATTTCGAGGAACACTGAAGCTTTCTTT.

This sequence joins TRBV19 and TRBJ2-1, with D tentatively TRBD2 (6 bases). Trimming took 8 bases from V and 6 from J, leaving 11 bases between them. The germline CDR1 and CDR2 sequences are LNHDA and SQIVND (reference sequence). This CDR3 has 12 amino acids. The CDR3 coding sequence is TGTGCCAGTCATAGCGGTCTCAATGAGCAGTTCTTC. Translated: CASHSGLNEQFF.

A few counts support this clonotype. The chain is built from TRBV19 and TRBJ1-2; D is uncertain. The CDR3 is made up of 14 amino acids. Germline values: CDR1 LNHDA, CDR2 SQIVND (reference sequence). The V end lost 7 bases, the J end lost 2 bases, and 14 bases lay between the germline ends. The CDR3 sequence: CASKPHGRNYGYTF. CDR3 in DNA: TGTGCCAGTAAACCCCACGGGCGGAACTATGGCTACACCTTC. The full variable domain, its missing parts supplied by reference TRBV19 and TRBJ1-2, is DGGITQSPKYLFRKEGQNVTLSCEQNLNHDAMYWYRQDPGQGLRLIYYSQIVNDFQKGDIAEGYSVSREKKESFPLTVTSAQKNPTAFYLCASKPHGRNYGYTFGSGTRLTVV.